This T cell receptor (beta chain) originates from a study of cytomegalovirus exposure and HLA in healthy donors. Study in general: Among the roughly 400 genotyped donors, 70% to 85% were placed in the Caucasian-associated ancestry cluster.

In the PCR, 60 Vbeta and 13 Jbeta primers were used. TCRdb's copy holds only in-frame clones and misses some; the assay was immunoSEQ multiplex PCR. This table holds more than 85,000 clones, roughly 88% found once. The sample holds one count of this clone. The origin of this receptor is a woman aged 18-35 years in good health and CMV-seronegative. The sample taken for sequencing was PBMCs.

The CDR3 sequence is CASSIRDTEVGNQPQHF. The CDR3 DNA reads TGTGCCAGTAGTATCAGGGACACGGAGGTTGGCAATCAGCCCCAGCATTTT. The chain recombines TRBV19 with TRBJ1-5, with D perhaps TRBD1 (6 bases). Trimming cost V 3 bases and J 2 bases, with 17 bases left between them. Per germline, CDR1 LNHDA and CDR2 SQIVND (reference sequence). This CDR3 spans 17 amino acids.